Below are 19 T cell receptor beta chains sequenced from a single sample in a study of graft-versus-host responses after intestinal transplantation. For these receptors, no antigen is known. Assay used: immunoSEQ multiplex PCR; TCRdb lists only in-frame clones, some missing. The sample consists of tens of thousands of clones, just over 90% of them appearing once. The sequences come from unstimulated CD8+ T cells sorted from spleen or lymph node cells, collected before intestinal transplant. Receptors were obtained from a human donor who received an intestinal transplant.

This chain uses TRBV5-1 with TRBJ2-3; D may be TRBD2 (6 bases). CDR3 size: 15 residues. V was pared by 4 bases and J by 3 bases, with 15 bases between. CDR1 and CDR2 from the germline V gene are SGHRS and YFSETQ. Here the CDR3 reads CASSPLGGETDTQYF. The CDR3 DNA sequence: TGCGCCAGCAGCCCCCTCGGGGGAGAGACAGATACGCAGTATTTT.

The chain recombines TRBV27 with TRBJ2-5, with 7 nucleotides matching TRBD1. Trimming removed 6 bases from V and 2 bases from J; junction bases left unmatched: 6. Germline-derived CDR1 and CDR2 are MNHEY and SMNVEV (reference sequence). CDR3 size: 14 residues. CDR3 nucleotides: TGTGCCAGCAGGCCCGGGACAGTACAAGAGACCCAGTACTTC. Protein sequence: CASRPGTVQETQYF.

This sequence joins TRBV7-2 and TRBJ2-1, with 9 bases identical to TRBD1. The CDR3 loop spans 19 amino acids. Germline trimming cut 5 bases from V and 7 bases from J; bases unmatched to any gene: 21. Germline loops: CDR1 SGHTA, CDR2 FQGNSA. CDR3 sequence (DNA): TGTGCCAGCAGCCGTCCAATTTACAGGACAGGGGATTATGGGAATGAGCAGTTCTTC. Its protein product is CASSRPIYRTGDYGNEQFF.

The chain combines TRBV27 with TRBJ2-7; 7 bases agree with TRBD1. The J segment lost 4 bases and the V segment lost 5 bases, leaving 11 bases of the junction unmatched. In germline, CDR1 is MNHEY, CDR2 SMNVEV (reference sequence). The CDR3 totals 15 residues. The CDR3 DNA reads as TGTGCCAGCAGTCCTACCCCGGGACAGAGATACGAGCAGTACTTC. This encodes CASSPTPGQRYEQYF.

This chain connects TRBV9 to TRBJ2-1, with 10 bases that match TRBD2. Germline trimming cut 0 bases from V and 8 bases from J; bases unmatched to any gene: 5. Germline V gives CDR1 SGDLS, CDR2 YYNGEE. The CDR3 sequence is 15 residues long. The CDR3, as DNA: TGTGCCAGCAGCGTAGTGGCTAGCGGGGGCCATGAGCAGTTCTTC. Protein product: CASSVVASGGHEQFF.

CDR3 in amino acids: CASTPTSGGALYNEQFF. In DNA, the CDR3 is TGTGCCAGTACCCCGACTAGCGGGGGGGCGTTATACAATGAGCAGTTCTTC. This rearrangement joins TRBV19 to TRBJ2-1; 14 bases fit TRBD2. CDR3 size: 17 residues. The germline gives CDR1 LNHDA, CDR2 SQIVND (reference sequence). Losses at the gene ends were 7 bases for V and 4 bases for J; bases not matched to a gene: 9.

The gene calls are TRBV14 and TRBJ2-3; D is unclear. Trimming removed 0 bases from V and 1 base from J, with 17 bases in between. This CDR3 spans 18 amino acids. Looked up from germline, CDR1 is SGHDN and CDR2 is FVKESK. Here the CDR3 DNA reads TGTGCCAGCAGCCAAGATCAGGATGGATATCTCGGCACAGATACGCAGTATTTT. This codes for CASSQDQDGYLGTDTQYF.

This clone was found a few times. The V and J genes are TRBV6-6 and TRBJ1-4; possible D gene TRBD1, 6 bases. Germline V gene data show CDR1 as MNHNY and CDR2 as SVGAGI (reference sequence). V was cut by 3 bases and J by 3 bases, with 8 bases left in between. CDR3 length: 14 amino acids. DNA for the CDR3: TGTGCCAGCAGTTATGGACAGCCTAATGAAAAACTGTTTTTT. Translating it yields CASSYGQPNEKLFF.

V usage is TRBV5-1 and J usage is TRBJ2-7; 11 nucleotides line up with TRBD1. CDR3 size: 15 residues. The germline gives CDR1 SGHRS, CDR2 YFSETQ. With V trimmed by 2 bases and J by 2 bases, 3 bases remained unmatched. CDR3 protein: CASSLKGQGAYEQYF. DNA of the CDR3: TGCGCCAGCAGCTTAAAGGGACAGGGGGCCTACGAGCAGTACTTC. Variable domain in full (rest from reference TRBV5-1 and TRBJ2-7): KAGVTQTPRYLIKTRGQQVTLSCSPISGHRSVSWYQQTPGQGLQFLFEYFSETQRNKGNFPGRFSGRQFSNSRSEMNVSTLELGDSALYLCASSLKGQGAYEQYFGPGTRLTVT.

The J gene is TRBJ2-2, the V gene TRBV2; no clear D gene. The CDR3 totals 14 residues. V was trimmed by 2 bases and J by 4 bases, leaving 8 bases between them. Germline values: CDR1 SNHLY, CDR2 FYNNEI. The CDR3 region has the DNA TGTGCCAGCAGTGAACAAGTAGTCACCGGGGAGCTGTTTTTT. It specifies CASSEQVVTGELFF.

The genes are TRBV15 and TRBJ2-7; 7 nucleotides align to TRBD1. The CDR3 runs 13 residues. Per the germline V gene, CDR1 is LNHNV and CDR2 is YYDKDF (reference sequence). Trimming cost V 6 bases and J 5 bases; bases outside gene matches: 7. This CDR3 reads CATRAGGSHEQYF. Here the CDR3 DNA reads TGTGCCACCAGGGCAGGGGGTAGCCACGAGCAGTACTTC. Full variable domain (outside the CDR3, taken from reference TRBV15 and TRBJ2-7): DAMVIQNPRYQVTQFGKPVTLSCSQTLNHNVMYWYQQKSSQAPKLLFHYYDKDFNNEADTPDNFQSRRPNTSFCFLDIRSPGLGDTAMYLCATRAGGSHEQYFGPGTRLTVT.

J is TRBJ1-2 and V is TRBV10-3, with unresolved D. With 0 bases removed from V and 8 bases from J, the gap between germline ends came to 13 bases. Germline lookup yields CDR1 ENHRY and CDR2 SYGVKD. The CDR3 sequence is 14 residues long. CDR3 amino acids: CAISESRREHGYTF. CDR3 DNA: TGTGCCATCAGTGAGTCGAGGAGGGAGCACGGCTACACCTTC.

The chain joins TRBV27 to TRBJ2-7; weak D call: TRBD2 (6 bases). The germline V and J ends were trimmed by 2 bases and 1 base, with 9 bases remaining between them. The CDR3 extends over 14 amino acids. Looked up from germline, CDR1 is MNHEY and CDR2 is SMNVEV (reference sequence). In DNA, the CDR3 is TGTGCCAGCAGTTTAAAACTAGCTTCCTACGAGCAGTACTTC. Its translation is CASSLKLASYEQYF.

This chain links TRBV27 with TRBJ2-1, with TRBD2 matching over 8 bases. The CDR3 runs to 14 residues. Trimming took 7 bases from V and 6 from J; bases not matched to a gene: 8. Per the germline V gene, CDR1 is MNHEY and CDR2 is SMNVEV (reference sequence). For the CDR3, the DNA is TGTGCCAGCATACTTAAGGCGGGGGGCAATGAGCAGTTCTTC. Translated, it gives CASILKAGGNEQFF.

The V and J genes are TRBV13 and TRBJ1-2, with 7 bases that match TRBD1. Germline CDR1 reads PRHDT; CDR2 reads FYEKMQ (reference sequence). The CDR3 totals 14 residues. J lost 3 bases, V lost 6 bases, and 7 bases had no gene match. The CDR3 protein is CASSPGGTDYGYTF. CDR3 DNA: TGTGCCAGCAGTCCAGGGGGGACCGACTATGGCTACACCTTC.

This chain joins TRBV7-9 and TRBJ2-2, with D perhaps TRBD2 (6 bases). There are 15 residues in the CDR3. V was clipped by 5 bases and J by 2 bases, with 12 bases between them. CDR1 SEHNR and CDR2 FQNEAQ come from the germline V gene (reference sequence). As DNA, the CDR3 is TGTGCCAGCAGCCTAACCGGGAGTAACACCGGGGAGCTGTTTTTT. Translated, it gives CASSLTGSNTGELFF.

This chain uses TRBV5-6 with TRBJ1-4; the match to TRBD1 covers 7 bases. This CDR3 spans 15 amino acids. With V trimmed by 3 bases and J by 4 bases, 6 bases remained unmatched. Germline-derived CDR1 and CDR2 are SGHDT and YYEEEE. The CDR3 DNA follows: TGTGCCAGCAGCTCATACAGGGGACTTAATGAAAAACTGTTTTTT. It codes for CASSSYRGLNEKLFF.

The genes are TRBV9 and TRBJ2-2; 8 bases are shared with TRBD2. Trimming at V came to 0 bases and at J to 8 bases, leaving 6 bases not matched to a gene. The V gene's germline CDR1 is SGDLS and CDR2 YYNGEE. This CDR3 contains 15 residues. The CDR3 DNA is TGTGCCAGCAGCGTAGGCCGGGGGGGCTCTGGGGAGCTGTTTTTT. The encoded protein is CASSVGRGGSGELFF.

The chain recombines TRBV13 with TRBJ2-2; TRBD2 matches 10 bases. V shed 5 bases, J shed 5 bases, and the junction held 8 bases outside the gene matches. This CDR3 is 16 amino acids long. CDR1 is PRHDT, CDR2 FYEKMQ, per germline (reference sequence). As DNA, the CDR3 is TGTGCCAGCAGCAAGCGGGGGGGCCTCGGGACCGGGGAGCTGTTTTTT. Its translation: CASSKRGGLGTGELFF.